The rows below give T cell receptor beta chains drawn from one sample of a study of T cells in Graves' hyperthyroidism and ophthalmopathy. TCRdb reprocessed the multiplex PCR reads with MiXCR, giving one entry per CDR3 protein. The sample carries roughly 130,000 distinct CDR3 sequences, around 20% recorded once. Input material: blood. These TCRs come from a woman aged 50 to 60 with Graves' hyperthyroidism that later progressed to Graves' ophthalmopathy. The CDR3 runs from the conserved cysteine through the conserved F or W. The D gene is left open where the match is weak. Not every row has a clone size; where given, it reads once, few, many or a size class.

v_gene,d_gene,j_gene,abundance,CDR3aa,CDR3nt
TRBV6-7,.,TRBJ1-1,many,CASSYSSREAFF,TGTGCCAGCAGTTACTCGAGCCGTGAAGCTTTCTTT
TRBV12-3/TRBV12-4,.,TRBJ1-2,many,CASTPNLGGYGYTF,TGTGCCAGCACCCCTAATCTGGGGGGTTATGGCTACACCTTC
TRBV27,TRBD2,TRBJ2-7,many,CASSKTGTSYSEQYF,TGTGCCAGCAGTAAAACCGGGACTAGTTATTCCGAGCAGTACTTC
TRBV7-2,TRBD1,TRBJ2-7,.,CASSLGSSTGQAYEQYF,TGTGCCAGCAGCTTAGGGTCCTCAACGGGACAGGCCTACGAGCAGTACTTC
TRBV5-1,.,TRBJ2-4,.,CASANGDRGGKNIQYF,TGCGCCAGCGCCAATGGGGATCGGGGAGGCAAAAACATTCAGTACTTC
TRBV28,.,TRBJ1-5,.,CASSLFRGGGNQPQHF,TGTGCCAGCAGTTTATTCCGGGGAGGAGGCAATCAGCCCCAGCATTTT
TRBV7-6,.,TRBJ1-6,few,CASSLGPQDYSPLHF,TGTGCCAGCAGCTTAGGTCCCCAGGACTATTCACCCCTCCACTTT
TRBV18,.,TRBJ1-3,.,CASSPGRSGNTIYF,TGTGCCAGCTCACCAGGCAGGTCTGGAAACACCATATATTTT
TRBV30,.,TRBJ1-6,many,CAWSQDNNSPLHF,TGTGCCTGGAGTCAGGATAATAATTCACCCCTCCACTTT
TRBV2,TRBD1,TRBJ1-6,few,CASRGDRGVGSPLHF,TGTGCCAGCAGAGGGGACAGGGGAGTTGGTTCACCCCTCCACTTT
TRBV28,TRBD1,TRBJ2-1,.,CASSLWGTVSYNEQFF,TGTGCCAGCAGTTTATGGGGGACAGTCTCCTACAATGAGCAGTTCTTC
TRBV4-1,TRBD2,TRBJ2-5,.,CASSQVSGAGSQETQYF,TGCGCCAGCAGCCAAGTGAGTGGAGCGGGGTCACAAGAGACCCAGTACTTC
TRBV7-9,TRBD1,TRBJ2-2,.,CASSKGQGANGELFF,TGTGCCAGCAGCAAGGGACAGGGGGCGAACGGGGAGCTGTTTTTT
TRBV28,TRBD2,TRBJ2-1,many,CASSSTSTGGNLYNEQFF,TGTGCCAGCAGCTCTACTTCTACCGGGGGGAACTTATACAATGAGCAGTTCTTC
TRBV11-3,.,TRBJ2-2,many,CARHTATGELFF,TGTGCCAGGCATACAGCGACCGGGGAGCTGTTTTTT
TRBV6-1,TRBD1,TRBJ2-7,many,CASSRGTGGKYEQYF,TGTGCCAGCAGCCGAGGGACAGGGGGCAAGTACGAGCAGTACTTC
TRBV3-1,TRBD1,TRBJ1-4,.,CASSRDRDEKLFF,TGTGCCAGCAGCCGTGACAGGGATGAAAAACTGTTTTTT
TRBV4-2,.,TRBJ2-1,.,CASSSRDNSYNEQFF,TGTGCCAGCAGCTCCCGGGACAACTCCTACAATGAGCAGTTCTTC
TRBV10-3,.,TRBJ2-3,few,CAINYDGPTDTQYF,TGTGCCATTAACTACGACGGTCCCACAGATACGCAGTATTTT
TRBV6-2/TRBV6-3,.,TRBJ2-7,many,CASSYMFYEQYF,TGTGCCAGCAGTTACATGTTCTACGAGCAGTACTTC
TRBV11-2,TRBD2,TRBJ2-7,many,CASSRSGSSYEQYF,TGTGCCAGCAGCCGTAGCGGGAGCTCCTACGAGCAGTACTTC
TRBV20-1,.,TRBJ1-1,.,CSAEGGNTEAFF,TGCAGTGCCGAGGGGGGGAACACTGAAGCTTTCTTT
TRBV6-1,.,TRBJ2-5,few,CASSRGSMGTQYF,TGTGCCAGCAGCAGGGGATCGATGGGGACCCAGTACTTC
TRBV5-1,.,TRBJ2-5,few,CASSLTRQIQETQYF,TGCGCCAGCAGCTTGACGCGTCAGATCCAAGAGACCCAGTACTTC
TRBV2,TRBD1,TRBJ2-2,few,CASSVGQGTGELFF,TGTGCCAGCAGTGTTGGACAGGGAACCGGGGAGCTGTTTTTT
TRBV7-2,TRBD2,TRBJ2-2,.,CASSLGPGGVQTGELFF,TGTGCCAGCAGCTTAGGTCCGGGAGGTGTACAAACCGGGGAGCTGTTTTTT
TRBV2,.,TRBJ1-6,.,CASSEINNSPLHF,TGTGCCAGCAGTGAAATCAATAATTCACCCCTCCACTTT
TRBV28,.,TRBJ2-2,.,CASSLGRVAGELFF,TGTGCCAGCAGTTTAGGCAGGGTTGCCGGGGAGCTGTTTTTT
TRBV7-9,.,TRBJ2-1,many,CASSPAKLHEQFF,TGTGCCAGCAGCCCGGCCAAGCTCCATGAGCAGTTCTTC
TRBV5-1,.,TRBJ2-3,many,CASRGRTDTQYF,TGCGCCAGCAGGGGACGCACAGATACGCAGTATTTT
TRBV12-5,.,TRBJ1-1,few,CASGLPPSGSEAFF,TGTGCTAGTGGTTTGCCACCGTCGGGGAGTGAAGCTTTCTTT
TRBV20-1,TRBD2,TRBJ2-1,many,CSASGGLAGNEQFF,TGCAGTGCTAGCGGGGGACTAGCGGGCAATGAGCAGTTCTTC
TRBV5-1,.,TRBJ2-7,few,CASSFSGGSTYEQYF,TGCGCCAGCAGCTTCTCGGGGGGCAGTACCTACGAGCAGTACTTC
TRBV12-3/TRBV12-4,.,TRBJ1-4,many,CASSNSGTEKLFF,TGTGCCAGCAGTAATTCCGGGACGGAAAAACTGTTTTTT
TRBV20-1,TRBD2,TRBJ2-3,few,CSAGTSLADTQYF,TGCAGTGCTGGGACTAGCCTGGCAGATACGCAGTATTTT
TRBV9,.,TRBJ1-2,many,CASSVALQAAPYGYTF,TGTGCCAGCAGCGTAGCCTTACAGGCGGCCCCTTATGGCTACACCTTC
TRBV12-3/TRBV12-4,.,TRBJ2-5,few,CASSLSFGGTETQYF,TGTGCCAGCAGTTTATCGTTTGGGGGGACGGAGACCCAGTACTTC
TRBV2,.,TRBJ2-2,.,CASSPQRLAPNTGELFF,TGTGCCAGCAGTCCCCAGAGGCTAGCCCCGAACACCGGGGAGCTGTTTTTT
TRBV6-1,TRBD1,TRBJ2-3,.,CASSERTGSSTDTQYF,TGTGCCAGCAGTGAAAGGACAGGGAGCAGCACAGATACGCAGTATTTT
TRBV30,TRBD1,TRBJ1-3,.,CAGRDRTKSPSGNTIYF,TGTGCCGGCAGGGACAGAACCAAGTCCCCCTCTGGAAACACCATATATTTT
TRBV6-1,TRBD1,TRBJ1-1,many,CASSVGQLNTEAFF,TGTGCCAGCAGTGTGGGACAGCTAAACACTGAAGCTTTCTTT
TRBV6-5,.,TRBJ1-3,few,CASSYSRGNGGNTIYF,TGTGCCAGCAGTTACTCGAGAGGGAACGGTGGAAACACCATATATTTT
TRBV20-1,.,TRBJ1-5,many,CSAREIGESNQPQHF,TGCAGTGCTAGGGAGATCGGTGAATCTAATCAGCCCCAGCATTTT
TRBV28,TRBD2,TRBJ2-5,.,CASSFPAGLAGKETQYF,TGTGCCAGCAGTTTTCCGGCCGGACTAGCGGGAAAAGAGACCCAGTACTTC
TRBV7-3,.,TRBJ2-2,many,CASSLEPGTGELFF,TGTGCCAGCAGCTTAGAGCCCGGCACCGGGGAGCTGTTTTTT
TRBV7-2,TRBD1,TRBJ1-1,many,CASSQYRQGGTEAFF,TGTGCCAGCAGCCAATATCGACAGGGTGGCACTGAAGCTTTCTTT
TRBV6-1,TRBD1,TRBJ2-1,many,CASSRDRSSYNEQFF,TGTGCCAGCAGTAGGGACAGGAGCTCCTACAATGAGCAGTTCTTC
TRBV29-1,TRBD2,TRBJ2-1,few,CSVDPRLAAGAEQFF,TGCAGCGTTGACCCGAGACTAGCGGCTGGAGCTGAGCAGTTCTTC
TRBV28,TRBD1,TRBJ2-5,.,CASSLQGAGPRERETQYF,TGTGCCAGCAGCCTACAGGGGGCAGGGCCGCGGGAGCGGGAGACCCAGTACTTC
TRBV20-1,TRBD2,TRBJ2-1,many,CSARFGPSGYNEQFF,TGCAGTGCTAGATTTGGGCCTAGCGGGTACAATGAGCAGTTCTTC
TRBV19,.,TRBJ1-5,.,CASSPGTRDNQPQHF,TGTGCCAGTAGTCCGGGGACAAGGGACAATCAGCCCCAGCATTTT
TRBV5-1,.,TRBJ1-1,many,CASSLVEGSEAFF,TGCGCCAGCAGCTTGGTCGAGGGAAGTGAAGCTTTCTTT
TRBV28,.,TRBJ1-2,few,CASSFRTAPPGGYTF,TGTGCCAGCAGTTTCAGGACCGCACCTCCGGGGGGCTACACCTTC
TRBV28,TRBD1,TRBJ2-5,many,CASSTLGGTGGFETQYF,TGTGCCAGCAGTACTCTCGGGGGGACAGGGGGCTTTGAGACCCAGTACTTC
TRBV20-1,.,TRBJ1-1,many,CSASLVEKAFF,TGCAGTGCTAGTCTGGTGGAAAAAGCTTTCTTT
TRBV20-1,.,TRBJ2-1,.,CSVGGQSNNEQFF,TGCAGTGTGGGGGGACAGAGTAACAATGAGCAGTTCTTC
TRBV30,.,TRBJ2-2,many,CAWRNEGSGELFF,TGTGCCTGGAGAAACGAGGGATCCGGGGAGCTGTTTTTT
TRBV30,TRBD1,TRBJ1-2,.,CAGAGTGFNYGYTF,TGTGCCGGGGCCGGGACAGGGTTTAACTATGGCTACACCTTC
TRBV29-1,.,TRBJ2-1,many,CSVDGDREGLAGYNEQFF,TGCAGCGTTGACGGGGACAGGGAGGGGCTAGCGGGGTACAATGAGCAGTTCTTC